This T cell receptor (beta chain) was recorded in a study of blood T cell repertoires in COVID-19. Under the authors' procedure: Cell counts per sample came from amplifying reference gene primers. Assay used: immunoSEQ multiplex PCR; TCRdb lists only in-frame clones, some missing. That table furnishes V, J and clone size, whereas the DNA furnished D and trimming. The sample yields hundreds of thousands of clones, 80% to 90% seen once. CDR1 is SGHAT and CDR2 is FQNNGV in the germline V gene. Germline trimming cut 0 bases from V and 7 bases from J; bases unmatched to any gene: 5. The CDR3 runs to 15 residues. Each recovered donor of Cohort 3 presented with two negative PCRs, clearance, or symptom resolution.

The receptor comes from a woman aged 18 to 35 who had recovered from COVID-19. The sequenced sample was PBMCs or T cells enriched from blood (not recorded which). The chain joins TRBV11-2 to TRBJ1-4; 7 nucleotides line up with TRBD1. CDR3 bases: TGTGCCAGCAGCTTAGAGAGAGGGGGCAGTGAAAAACTGTTTTTT. This codes for CASSLERGGSEKLFF.